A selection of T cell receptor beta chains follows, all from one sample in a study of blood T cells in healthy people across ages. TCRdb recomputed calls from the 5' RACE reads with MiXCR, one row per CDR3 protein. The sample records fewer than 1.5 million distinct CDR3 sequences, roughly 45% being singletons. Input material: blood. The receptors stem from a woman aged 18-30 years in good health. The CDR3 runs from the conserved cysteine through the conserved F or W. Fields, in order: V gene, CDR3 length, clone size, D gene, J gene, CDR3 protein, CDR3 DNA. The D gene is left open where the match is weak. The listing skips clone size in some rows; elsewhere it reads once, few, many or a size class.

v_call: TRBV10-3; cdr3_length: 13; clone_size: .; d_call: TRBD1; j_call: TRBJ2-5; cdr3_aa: CAISVEGGETQYF; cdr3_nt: TGTGCCATCAGTGTGGAAGGGGGCGAGACCCAGTACTTC
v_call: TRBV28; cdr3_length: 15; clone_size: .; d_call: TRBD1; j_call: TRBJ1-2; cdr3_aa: CASNTRGTANYGYTF; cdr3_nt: TGTGCCAGCAATACCAGGGGGACAGCTAACTATGGCTACACCTTC
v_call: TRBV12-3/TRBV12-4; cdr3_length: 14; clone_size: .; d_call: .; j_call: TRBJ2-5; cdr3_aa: CASSLSPLGETQYF; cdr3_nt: TGTGCCAGCAGTTTGTCCCCTCTGGGAGAGACCCAGTACTTC
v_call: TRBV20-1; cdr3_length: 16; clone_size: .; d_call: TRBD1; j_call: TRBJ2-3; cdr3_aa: CSARGDRGESTDTQYF; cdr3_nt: TGCAGTGCTAGGGGCGACAGGGGGGAGAGCACAGATACGCAGTATTTT
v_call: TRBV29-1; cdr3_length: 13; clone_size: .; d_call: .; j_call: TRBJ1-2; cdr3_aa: CSVVSASNYGYTF; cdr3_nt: TGCAGCGTTGTCTCAGCGAGTAACTATGGCTACACCTTC
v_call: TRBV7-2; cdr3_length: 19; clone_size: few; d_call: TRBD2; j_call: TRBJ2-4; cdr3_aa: CASSSPVLASGGNYNEQYF; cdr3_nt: TGTGCCAGCAGCTCCCCTGTTTTGGCGAGCGGGGGAAACTACAATGAGCAGTACTTC
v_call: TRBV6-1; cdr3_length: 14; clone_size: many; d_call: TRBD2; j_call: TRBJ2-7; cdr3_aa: CASSEASGGYEQYF; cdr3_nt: TGTGCCAGCAGTGAAGCTAGCGGGGGGTACGAGCAGTACTTC
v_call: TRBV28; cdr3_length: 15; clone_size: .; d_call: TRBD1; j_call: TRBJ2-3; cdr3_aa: CASSIQGYDGDTQYF; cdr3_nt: TGTGCCAGCAGTATACAGGGGTATGATGGAGATACGCAGTATTTT
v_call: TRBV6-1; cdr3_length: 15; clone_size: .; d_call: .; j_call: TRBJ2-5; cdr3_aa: CASSPVPENRETQYF; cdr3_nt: TGTGCCAGCAGCCCAGTACCCGAGAACCGAGAGACCCAGTACTTC
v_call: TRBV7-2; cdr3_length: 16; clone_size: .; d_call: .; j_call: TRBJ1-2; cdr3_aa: CASSLEGISRVWGYTF; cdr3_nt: TGTGCCAGCAGCTTAGAAGGCATATCGCGGGTTTGGGGCTACACCTTC
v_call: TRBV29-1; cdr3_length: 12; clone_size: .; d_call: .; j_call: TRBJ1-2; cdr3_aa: CSAMDSNYGYTF; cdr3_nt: TGCAGCGCCATGGACAGTAACTATGGCTACACCTTC
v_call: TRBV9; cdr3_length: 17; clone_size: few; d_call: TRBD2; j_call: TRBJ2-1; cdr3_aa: CASSVGGAGGPGNEQFF; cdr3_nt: TGTGCCAGCAGCGTAGGTGGAGCGGGAGGGCCTGGAAATGAGCAGTTCTTC
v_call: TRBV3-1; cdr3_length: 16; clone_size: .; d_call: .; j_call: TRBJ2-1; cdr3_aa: CASSPVPGGAYNEQFF; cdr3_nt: TGTGCCAGCAGCCCCGTGCCGGGGGGCGCTTACAATGAGCAGTTCTTC
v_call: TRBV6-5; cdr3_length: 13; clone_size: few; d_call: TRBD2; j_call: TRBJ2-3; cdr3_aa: CASSDAGGGTQYF; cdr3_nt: TGTGCCAGCAGTGACGCTGGGGGGGGTACGCAGTATTTT
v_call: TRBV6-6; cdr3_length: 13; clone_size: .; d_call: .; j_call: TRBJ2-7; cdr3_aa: CASEGREPYEQYF; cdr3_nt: TGTGCCAGCGAAGGTAGGGAACCCTACGAGCAGTACTTC
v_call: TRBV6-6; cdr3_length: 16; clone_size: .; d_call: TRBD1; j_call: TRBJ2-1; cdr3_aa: CASSTRQGSVDNEQFF; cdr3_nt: TGTGCCAGCAGTACCCGACAGGGGTCGGTGGACAATGAGCAGTTCTTC
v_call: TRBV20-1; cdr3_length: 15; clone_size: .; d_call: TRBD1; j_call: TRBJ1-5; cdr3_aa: CSARGRQGVGQPQHF; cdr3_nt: TGCAGTGCTAGGGGCAGGCAGGGGGTAGGCCAGCCCCAGCATTTT
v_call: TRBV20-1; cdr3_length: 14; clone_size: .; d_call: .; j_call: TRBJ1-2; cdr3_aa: CSAITGGEDYGYTF; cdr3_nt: TGCAGTGCTATAACCGGGGGCGAAGACTATGGCTACACCTTC